This T cell receptor (beta chain) derives from a study of blood T cell repertoires in COVID-19. Study overall: Specimens from acute and convalescent COVID-19 originated in the United States, Italy and Spain. From T cells, B-cell-depleted T cells, or PBMCs came the material, which was cDNA or gDNA.

Note on this clone: The junction does not match germline at one end; this may be a read error.

Per the original data handling: How many nucleated cells were present was estimated from reference gene primer amplification. TCRdb keeps only in-frame clones here, not all; method: immunoSEQ multiplex PCR. V, J and clone size reflect that table, while D and trimming were determined from the DNA. This table holds fewer than 250,000 clones, about 83% found once. Germline CDR1 and CDR2: SGHTA and FQGTGA. The CDR3 covers 14 residues. The sample was peripheral blood. This receptor was taken from a man aged 45 to 65 with acute or convalescent COVID-19. The chain is built from TRBV7-3 and TRBJ1-2; 7 bases align to TRBD1. CDR3 DNA sequence: TGTGCCAGCAGTTTAAATCGGGACAGTCATGGCTACACCTTC. Translated, it gives CASSLNRDSHGYTF.